These 31 T cell receptor beta chains originate from one sample sequenced in a study of blood T cell repertoires in COVID-19. The table came from immunoSEQ multiplex PCR; TCRdb's copy has only in-frame clones and leaves some out. The sample lists 250,000 to 300,000 clones, around 81% seen once, with 3.4% in the top ten. Sequencing was performed on PBMCs or T cells enriched from blood (not recorded which). These receptor sequences come from a man aged 45-60 years who had recovered from COVID-19.

The rearrangement links TRBV5-1 to TRBJ2-3; D possibly corresponds to TRBD1 (8 bases). Germline loops: CDR1 SGHRS, CDR2 YFSETQ. This CDR3 is 18 amino acids long. The V gene lost 0 bases and the J gene lost 2 bases, with 19 bases spanning the gap. CDR3 bases: TGCGCCAGCAGCTTGGTAGGGACAGGACTAGTTAACACAGATACGCAGTATTTT. Translated, it gives CASSLVGTGLVNTDTQYF. Complete variable domain (other parts from reference TRBV5-1 and TRBJ2-3): KAGVTQTPRYLIKTRGQQVTLSCSPISGHRSVSWYQQTPGQGLQFLFEYFSETQRNKGNFPGRFSGRQFSNSRSEMNVSTLELGDSALYLCASSLVGTGLVNTDTQYFGPGTRLTVL.

The genes are TRBV19 and TRBJ1-5; perhaps TRBD1 as D (6 bases). The CDR3 is 16 amino acids. Germline CDR1 LNHDA, CDR2 SQIVND (reference sequence). Trimming cost V 7 bases and J 4 bases, with 20 bases left between them. CDR3 coding DNA: TGTGCCAGTACCTCGGTAAAAGGACAGATAAATCAGCCCCAGCATTTT. It specifies CASTSVKGQINQPQHF.

The chain recombines TRBV15 with TRBJ1-5; D unresolved. This CDR3 is 14 amino acids long. V was clipped by 1 base and J by 3 bases, with 7 bases between them. The germline V gene has CDR1 LNHNV and CDR2 YYDKDF (reference sequence). CDR3 DNA sequence: TGTGCCACCAGCAGAGGCACCTACAATCAGCCCCAGCATTTT. This translates into CATSRGTYNQPQHF.

This clone has a handful of counts. The genes are TRBV9 and TRBJ2-3; 7 bases are shared with TRBD2. The junction had 5 bases not matched to a gene; V was cut back by 0 bases and J by 1 base. This CDR3 is built from 16 residues. Per the germline V gene, CDR1 is SGDLS and CDR2 is YYNGEE. For the CDR3, the DNA is TGTGCCAGCAGCGTAGCTGTGGCGGGGGGCACAGATACGCAGTATTTT. Translating gives CASSVAVAGGTDTQYF.

The chain carries TRBV11-3 and TRBJ2-6; 9 bases agree with TRBD1. Germline-derived CDR1 and CDR2 are SGHNT and YENEEA. This CDR3 region has 18 residues. Germline trimming cut 4 bases from V and 4 bases from J; bases unmatched to any gene: 11. The CDR3 region has the DNA TGTGCCAGCAGCTCCATATTACAGGGGGCGAGGGGGGCCAACGTCCTGACTTTC. Translation: CASSSILQGARGANVLTF. Variable domain in full (rest from reference TRBV11-3 and TRBJ2-6): EAGVVQSPRYKIIEKKQPVAFWCNPISGHNTLYWYLQNLGQGPELLIRYENEEAVDDSQLPKDRFSAERLKGVDSTLKIQPAELGDSAVYLCASSSILQGARGANVLTFGAGSRLTVL.

This chain uses TRBV12-5 with TRBJ1-5; 8 bases are a match to TRBD1. Germline CDR1 and CDR2: LGHNT and FRNRAP. With 1 base clipped from V and 3 bases from J, the junction kept 8 bases outside the gene matches. The CDR3 covers 17 residues. In DNA form, the CDR3 reads TGTGCTAGTGGTTTGGATGCCGGACAGGGAATCAATCAGCCCCAGCATTTT. Protein sequence: CASGLDAGQGINQPQHF.

This clone has a handful of counts. Other DNA sequences in this sample translate to the same CDR3. V is TRBV5-1 and J is TRBJ2-7, with D maybe TRBD1 (5 bases). The CDR3 consists of 11 residues. CDR1 SGHRS and CDR2 YFSETQ come from the germline V gene. V dropped 2 bases and J dropped 6 bases, with 6 bases sitting between them. CDR3 protein: CASSLDSEQYF. For the CDR3, the DNA is TGCGCCAGCAGCTTAGACAGCGAGCAGTACTTC.

The chain links TRBV11-2 to TRBJ2-7, with unresolved D. Germline CDR1 SGHAT, CDR2 FQNNGV. CDR3 length equals 12 residues. The V gene lost 1 base and the J gene lost 6 bases, with 7 bases spanning the gap. CDR3 nucleotide sequence: TGTGCCAGCAGCTTAGTCCCTTTCGAGCAGTACTTC. As protein: CASSLVPFEQYF.

CDR3 in DNA: TGTGCCAGCAACACGGGATCCTACGAGCAGTACTTC. Translation: CASNTGSYEQYF. The chain has TRBV6-5 and TRBJ2-7; TRBD2 is a possible D gene (5 bases). Trimming removed 7 bases from V and 1 base from J, with 8 bases in between. The CDR3 totals 12 residues. CDR1 MNHEY and CDR2 SVGAGI come from the germline V gene.

The sample holds a few counts of this clone. V and J are TRBV19 and TRBJ1-2, with TRBD1 as a possible D gene (5 bases). Trimming cost V 5 bases and J 4 bases, with 17 bases left between them. The germline V gene encodes CDR1 LNHDA and CDR2 SQIVND (reference sequence). This CDR3 is 15 amino acids long. The CDR3 protein is CASSPTGGTGYGYTF. CDR3 nucleotide sequence: TGTGCCAGTAGTCCTACGGGGGGGACGGGCTATGGCTACACCTTC.

The chain joins TRBV19 to TRBJ2-3, with 9 bases aligning to TRBD2. Germline-derived CDR1 and CDR2 are LNHDA and SQIVND (reference sequence). The length of the CDR3 is 16 residues. Losses at the gene ends were 1 base for V and 2 bases for J; bases not matched to a gene: 4. The CDR3 nucleotides are TGTGCCAGTAGTATAGCCTTAGCGGGGGCCACAGATACGCAGTATTTT. This translates into CASSIALAGATDTQYF.

The chain couples TRBV4-3 to TRBJ2-3; TRBD2 matches 15 bases. Trimming at V came to 0 bases and at J to 4 bases, leaving 5 bases not matched to a gene. Germline CDR1 and CDR2: LGHNA and YSLEER. This CDR3 comprises 18 residues. The CDR3 is CASSQDWGLAGGSDTQYF. The CDR3 coding sequence is TGCGCCAGCAGCCAAGACTGGGGACTAGCGGGAGGTTCAGATACGCAGTATTTT.

Within the sample, this clone is medium-sized. V usage is TRBV5-1 and J usage is TRBJ2-5; a possible D gene is TRBD2 (5 bases). CDR3 length equals 12 residues. Looked up from germline, CDR1 is SGHRS and CDR2 is YFSETQ. V was trimmed by 7 bases and J by 2 bases, leaving 9 bases between them. The CDR3 coding sequence is TGCGCCAGCCCCCGGGGACAAGAGACCCAGTACTTC. This translates into CASPRGQETQYF.

V is TRBV29-1 and J is TRBJ1-1; no reliable D call. The CDR3 sequence is 13 residues long. The germline V gene encodes CDR1 SQVTM and CDR2 ANQGSEA. Trimming shortened V by 5 bases and J by 6 bases, and 16 bases separated the two germline ends. CDR3 in amino acids: CSVKLRVDAEAFF. The CDR3 DNA reads as TGCAGCGTTAAATTGAGGGTAGATGCTGAAGCTTTCTTT.

The rearrangement links TRBV11-2 to TRBJ2-7; weak D call: TRBD2 (7 bases). The CDR3 length is 15 residues. Germline V lookup: CDR1 SGHAT, CDR2 FQNNGV. V dropped 4 bases and J dropped 7 bases, with 20 bases sitting between them. The DNA for the CDR3 is TGTGCCAGCAGCTACGGGGGGCGGGATTTTCGGGAGCAGTACTTC. Translating it yields CASSYGGRDFREQYF.

The chain uses TRBV29-1 and TRBJ2-7; 8 nucleotides match TRBD2. J gave up 6 bases and V 7 bases, and 14 bases lay outside the gene matches. There are 14 residues in the CDR3. The V gene's germline CDR1 is SQVTM and CDR2 ANQGSEA. The CDR3 protein is CSAATGGVNSEQYF. The DNA for the CDR3 is TGCAGCGCCGCAACCGGGGGGGTCAATAGCGAGCAGTACTTC.

The chain links TRBV18 to TRBJ1-6, with 10 bases that match TRBD1. Germline CDR1 reads KGHSH; CDR2 reads LQKENI. The trim removed 3 bases at V and 10 bases at J, leaving 6 bases unmatched. CDR3 length: 15 amino acids. Written as DNA, the CDR3 is TGTGCCAGCTCACCCCTCGGACAGGGGGACTCACCCCTCCACTTT. This codes for CASSPLGQGDSPLHF.

This clone was observed a single time. This sample includes further DNA sequences coding for the same CDR3. This chain joins TRBV7-9 and TRBJ1-2; D ambiguous. Germline V gene data show CDR1 as SEHNR and CDR2 as FQNEAQ (reference sequence). This CDR3 has 13 residues. V was cut by 1 base and J by 2 bases, with 5 bases left in between. In nucleotides, the CDR3 is TGTGCCAGCAGCTTAGGTCAGAACTATGGCTACACCTTC. Amino acid sequence: CASSLGQNYGYTF.

This chain connects TRBV7-2 to TRBJ2-7; D is perhaps TRBD2 (6 bases). V was shortened by 2 bases and J by 0 bases, with 14 bases between the two germline ends. The length of the CDR3 is 16 residues. Germline-derived CDR1 and CDR2 are SGHTA and FQGNSA. CDR3 in amino acids: CASSLQAGFSSYEQYF. In DNA, the CDR3 is TGTGCCAGCAGCTTACAGGCGGGGTTCAGCTCCTACGAGCAGTACTTC.

V is TRBV2 and J is TRBJ1-2; no definite D call. CDR3 length: 15 residues. Looked up from germline, CDR1 is SNHLY and CDR2 is FYNNEI. The V gene lost 2 bases and the J gene lost 3 bases, with 13 bases spanning the gap. Here the CDR3 reads CASSESAGLDYGYTF. In DNA, the CDR3 is TGTGCCAGCAGTGAAAGTGCGGGTCTGGACTATGGCTACACCTTC.

CDR3 in amino acids: CASSTSSYNEQFF. CDR3 in DNA: TGCGCCAGCAGCACTAGCTCCTACAATGAGCAGTTCTTC. V gene TRBV4-3 combines with J gene TRBJ2-1; D perhaps matches TRBD2 (5 bases). Trimming removed 5 bases at V and 0 bases at J, with 5 bases between. This CDR3 contains 13 residues. Germline lookup yields CDR1 LGHNA and CDR2 YSLEER.

The V and J genes are TRBV15 and TRBJ2-3; tentative D call: TRBD2 (6 bases). Per the germline V gene, CDR1 is LNHNV and CDR2 is YYDKDF (reference sequence). This CDR3 has 15 residues. V lost 2 bases and J lost 1, with 10 bases in between. In nucleotides, the CDR3 is TGTGCCACCAGCAGAAGGACGGGGGGCACAGATACGCAGTATTTT. Amino acid sequence: CATSRRTGGTDTQYF. Looking up the rest from reference TRBV15 and TRBJ2-3 gives the full variable domain: DAMVIQNPRYQVTQFGKPVTLSCSQTLNHNVMYWYQQKSSQAPKLLFHYYDKDFNNEADTPDNFQSRRPNTSFCFLDIRSPGLGDTAMYLCATSRRTGGTDTQYFGPGTRLTVL.

The chain has TRBV7-9 and TRBJ2-3, with TRBD2 identical over 13 bases. Trimming at V came to 3 bases and at J to 0 bases, leaving 3 bases not matched to a gene. The CDR3 has 17 amino acids. Germline V gives CDR1 SEHNR, CDR2 FQNEAQ (reference sequence). In nucleotides, the CDR3 is TGTGCCAGCAGCTTTACTAGCGGGGGGGCTAGCACAGATACGCAGTATTTT. Residues: CASSFTSGGASTDTQYF. The variable domain in full, completed from reference TRBV7-9 and TRBJ2-3, reads DTGVSQNPRHKITKRGQNVTFRCDPISEHNRLYWYRQTLGQGPEFLTYFQNEAQLEKSRLLSDRFSAERPKGSFSTLEIQRTEQGDSAMYLCASSFTSGGASTDTQYFGPGTRLTVL.

J is TRBJ2-2 and V is TRBV6-5, with TRBD1 as a possible D gene (6 bases). Germline V gene lookup returns CDR1 MNHEY and CDR2 SVGAGI. The CDR3 length is 15 residues. V was trimmed by 7 bases and J by 5 bases, leaving 17 bases between them. The CDR3 reads CASTVSWGRTGELFF. The CDR3 DNA follows: TGTGCCAGCACCGTCTCCTGGGGGCGGACCGGGGAGCTGTTTTTT.

The chain combines TRBV18 with TRBJ1-1; D is unclear. Trimming left V 2 bases short and J 0 bases short, with 4 bases between. This CDR3 has 13 residues. The germline CDR1 and CDR2 sequences are KGHSH and LQKENI. CDR3 nucleotides: TGTGCCAGCTCACCAGTCATGAACACTGAAGCTTTCTTT. Translating it yields CASSPVMNTEAFF.

The V gene is TRBV5-4, the J gene TRBJ2-1, with TRBD2 as a possible D gene (5 bases). With 1 base removed from V and 4 bases from J, the gap between germline ends came to 15 bases. The CDR3 covers 16 residues. Germline lookup yields CDR1 SGHNT and CDR2 YYREEE (reference sequence). CDR3 coding DNA: TGTGCCAGCAGCTTGTCCCGACTATACGGGTACAATGAGCAGTTCTTC. It encodes CASSLSRLYGYNEQFF.

This sequence joins TRBV3-1 (or the pseudogene TRBV3-2) and TRBJ2-7; 10 bases match TRBD2. The CDR3 covers 15 residues. With 4 bases clipped from V and 4 bases from J, the junction kept 7 bases outside the gene matches. Germline V gene data show CDR1 as LGHDT and CDR2 as YNNKEL (reference sequence). The CDR3 sequence is CASSPGLAAGYEQYF. In nucleotides, the CDR3 is TGTGCCAGCAGCCCCGGACTAGCGGCGGGATACGAGCAGTACTTC.

The chain employs TRBV24-1 and TRBJ2-3; D remains ambiguous. This CDR3 has 16 residues. Trimming stripped 0 bases from V and 6 bases from J, with 15 bases between. From germline, CDR1 is KGHDR and CDR2 SFDVKD. Here the CDR3 reads CATSDLTGIEADTQYF. The CDR3 DNA sequence: TGTGCCACCAGTGATTTGACCGGTATCGAGGCGGATACGCAGTATTTT.

This chain connects TRBV7-3 to TRBJ1-1; possible D gene TRBD1, 5 bases. The CDR3 length is 15 residues. Trimming shortened V by 1 base and J by 7 bases, and 16 bases separated the two germline ends. Per germline, CDR1 SGHTA and CDR2 FQGTGA. The CDR3 sequence: CASSLNPGAQYEAFF. In nucleotides, the CDR3 is TGTGCCAGCAGCTTAAATCCTGGGGCGCAGTATGAAGCTTTCTTT.

The chain uses TRBV7-9 and TRBJ2-2, with 7 bases lining up with TRBD1. Trimming took 4 bases from V and 5 from J; bases not matched to a gene: 10. The CDR3 is made up of 16 amino acids. From germline, CDR1 is SEHNR and CDR2 FQNEAQ (reference sequence). In DNA form, the CDR3 reads TGTGCCAGCAGCTCGCCCGGACAGGTTTTAACCGGGGAGCTGTTTTTT. Its translation is CASSSPGQVLTGELFF.

The rearrangement uses TRBV11-2 and TRBJ2-1; D perhaps matches TRBD2 (6 bases). The V end was cut by 2 bases, the J end by 4 bases, with 12 bases between. Germline-derived CDR1 and CDR2 are SGHAT and FQNNGV. The CDR3 spans 15 residues. This CDR3 is CASSLRTGRYNEQFF. The CDR3 DNA reads TGTGCCAGCAGCTTAAGGACTGGGAGGTACAATGAGCAGTTCTTC.